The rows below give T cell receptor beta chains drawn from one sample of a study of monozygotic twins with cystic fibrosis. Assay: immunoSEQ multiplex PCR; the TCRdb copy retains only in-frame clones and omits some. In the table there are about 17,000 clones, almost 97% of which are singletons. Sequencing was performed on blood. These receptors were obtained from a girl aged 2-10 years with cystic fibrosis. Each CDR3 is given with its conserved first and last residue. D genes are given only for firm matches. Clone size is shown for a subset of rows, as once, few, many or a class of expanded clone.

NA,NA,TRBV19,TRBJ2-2,CASNSGYIGELFF,TGTGCCAGTAACTCAGGGTATATCGGGGAGCTGTTTTTT
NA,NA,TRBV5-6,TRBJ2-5,CASSLDSQETQYF,TGTGCCAGCAGCCTGGACAGCCAAGAGACCCAGTACTTC
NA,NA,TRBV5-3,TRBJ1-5,CARSLSVRDLPQHF,TGTGCCAGAAGCCTGTCGGTCAGGGACCTGCCCCAGCATTTT
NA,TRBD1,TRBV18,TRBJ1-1,CASSPGQGNTEAFF,TGTGCCAGCTCACCAGGACAGGGGAACACTGAAGCTTTCTTT
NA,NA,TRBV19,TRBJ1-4,CASSMRQGGEKLFF,TGTGCCAGTAGTATGAGGCAGGGCGGTGAAAAACTGTTTTTT
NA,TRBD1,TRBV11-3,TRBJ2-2,CASSLGQAARELFF,TGTGCCAGCAGCCTCGGACAGGCTGCCAGGGAGCTGTTTTTT
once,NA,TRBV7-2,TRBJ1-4,CASSLGRANEKLFF,TGTGCCAGCAGCTTAGGGCGGGCTAATGAAAAACTGTTTTTT
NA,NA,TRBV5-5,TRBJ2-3,CASSLELAWDTQYF,TGTGCCAGCAGCTTGGAACTAGCTTGGGATACGCAGTATTTT
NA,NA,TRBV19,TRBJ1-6,CASSIARAPPSPLHF,TGTGCCAGTAGTATTGCCAGGGCCCCTCCCTCACCCCTCCACTTT
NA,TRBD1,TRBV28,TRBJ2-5,CASSPTGSFETQYF,TGTGCCAGCAGTCCGACAGGGTCGTTTGAGACCCAGTACTTC
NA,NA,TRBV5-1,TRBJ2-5,CASSLGPGETQYF,TGCGCCAGCAGCTTGGGACCCGGGGAGACCCAGTACTTC
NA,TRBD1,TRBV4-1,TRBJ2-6,CASSPPGYRQGWGLAWANVLTF,TGCGCCAGCAGCCCACCCGGTTATCGACAGGGATGGGGTCTGGCATGGGCCAACGTCCTGACTTTC
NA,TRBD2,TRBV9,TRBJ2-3,CASSARLAGGPTDTQYF,TGTGCCAGCAGCGCCCGCCTAGCGGGGGGGCCCACAGATACGCAGTATTTT